This T cell receptor (beta chain) was recovered during a study of Graves' ophthalmopathy and Graves' hyperthyroidism. Study-wide background: Peripheral blood sampling preceded any treatment and occurred at initial diagnosis. Study conclusions and caveats: A model built from 13 signatures distinguished ophthalmopathy from stable hyperthyroidism with approximately 89% sensitivity and around 78% specificity. Ophthalmopathy progression predictions by the model showed about 75% specificity and about 70% sensitivity.

RNA transcripts were the template, and TCR beta CDR3 regions were amplified from them. The first-round RT-PCR employed HTBI primers together with the Qiagen OneStep RT-PCR kit. A multiplex PCR was then performed as the second round. TCRdb reprocessed the multiplex PCR reads via MiXCR and lists one record per CDR3 protein. The table lists 300,000 or so distinct CDR3 sequences, roughly a sixth of them singletons. This clonotype was counted ten times or more. The antigen remains undetermined. Physicians reached a diagnosis by relying on clinical symptoms, serum thyroxine, TRAb, thyroid ultrasound and orbital computed tomography. V shed 6 bases and J 6 bases; nucleotides not matched to a gene: 8. The CDR3 extends over 15 amino acids. The germline gives CDR1 MNHNS, CDR2 SASEGT.

The sequence derives from an adult man with Graves' ophthalmopathy. The rearrangement joins TRBV6-1 to TRBJ1-5; 10 nucleotides line up with TRBD1. The sequenced material came from peripheral blood. CDR3 in amino acids: CASRHMGQGSQPQHF. CDR3 nucleotide sequence: TGTGCCAGCAGACATATGGGACAGGGGAGTCAGCCCCAGCATTTT.